This T cell receptor (beta chain) was sequenced for a study of patients and donors after allogeneic stem cell transplantation. CDR1 MNHNS and CDR2 SASEGT come from the germline V gene. The CDR3 has 15 amino acids. V lost 6 bases, J lost 12 bases, and 8 bases stayed unmatched. TCRdb itself ran the RT-PCR reads through MiXCR, one entry per CDR3 protein. The repertoire has around 200,000 distinct CDR3 sequences, 35% to 45% of them found once; the top ten carry approximately 10%. This sequence joins TRBV6-1 and TRBJ2-1; 16 bases match TRBD2. This TCR was recovered from a human donor who was either an allogeneic HSCT recipient or a stem cell or donor lymphocyte infusion donor (not recorded which). It is not recorded whose cells these are; they may come from a transplant donor. The sequenced material came from blood, either unsorted or a sorted T cell fraction (not recorded which). This chain's CDR3 is CASSAGTSGGVGQFF. CDR3 sequence (DNA): TGTGCCAGCAGCGCCGGGACTAGCGGGGGGGTTGGGCAGTTCTTC.